What follows is one T cell receptor beta chain and its context. The antigen is not known. Germline V gives CDR1 GTSNPN, CDR2 SVGIG (reference sequence). CDR3 size: 13 residues. V was shortened by 1 base and J by 6 bases, with 13 bases between the two germline ends. This sample was included in a study of cytomegalovirus exposure and HLA in healthy donors. Both 60 Vbeta primers and 13 Jbeta primers went into the PCR. TCRdb's table, derived via immunoSEQ multiplex PCR, lists solely in-frame clones and lacks some. This sample has approximately 77,000 clones, with over 60% found just once. Study conclusions and caveats: Sequence variants that were highly shared formed a cluster that was likely a sequencing artifact. Accounts indicate the classifier identified cytomegalovirus status with strong specificity and sensitivity.

The chain couples TRBV30 to TRBJ2-7, with D unresolved. Material for sequencing was PBMCs. This TCR was sampled from a man aged 35-49 years in good health and CMV-seronegative. CDR3 bases: TGTGCCTGGAGTGCTGACCGAGCGCCCGAGCAGTACTTC. Its translation: CAWSADRAPEQYF.